Each of the 28 T cell receptor beta chains below was sequenced from the same sample in a study of lymphopenia after photon versus proton radiotherapy. TCRdb's table, derived via immunoSEQ multiplex PCR, lists solely in-frame clones and lacks some. Altogether roughly 150,000 clones are present, 75% to 90% being singletons, with the ten largest covering less than 6%. The sequencing here drew on peripheral blood, taken from a patient treated with photon-based radiotherapy. These receptors were obtained from a man in his fifties or sixties with gastric cancer.

As concerns this clone: Since the CDR3 does not end with the conserved phenylalanine or tryptophan, this likely comes from a read error. This chain links TRBV6-5 with TRBJ2-7, with D maybe TRBD1 (6 bases). The CDR3 runs to 12 residues. Trimming removed 6 bases from V and 5 bases from J, with 11 bases in between. Germline CDR1 MNHEY, CDR2 SVGAGI. The CDR3 sequence: CASRADSHEQYL. The CDR3 DNA reads TGTGCCAGCAGGGCGGACAGCCACGAGCAGTACCTC.

The chain joins TRBV19 to TRBJ2-3; 7 bases are shared with TRBD1. The CDR3 covers 16 residues. The germline V gene has CDR1 LNHDA and CDR2 SQIVND (reference sequence). V lost 4 bases and J lost 1; bases outside the gene matches: 8. CDR3 protein: CASSNTGELGTDTQYF. The CDR3 DNA follows: TGTGCCAGTAGTAACACAGGGGAGTTAGGCACAGATACGCAGTATTTT.

The chain combines TRBV12-5 with TRBJ1-1; D is unresolved. This CDR3 is built from 15 residues. In germline, CDR1 is LGHNT, CDR2 FRNRAP. The V gene lost 0 bases and the J gene lost 2 bases, with 10 bases spanning the gap. The CDR3 spells CASGLVMGRNTEAFF. DNA for the CDR3: TGTGCTAGTGGTTTGGTAATGGGGAGAAACACTGAAGCTTTCTTT. Full variable domain (missing parts from reference TRBV12-5 and TRBJ1-1): DARVTQTPRHKVTEMGQEVTMRCQPILGHNTVFWYRQTMMQGLELLAYFRNRAPLDDSGMPKDRFSAEMPDATLATLKIQPSEPRDSAVYFCASGLVMGRNTEAFFGQGTRLTVV.

This sequence joins TRBV9 and TRBJ2-1; the D call may be TRBD1 or TRBD2 (6 bases each). CDR1 is SGDLS and CDR2 is YYNGEE in the germline V gene. CDR3 length equals 16 residues. With 4 bases removed from V and 3 bases from J, the gap between germline ends came to 17 bases. The CDR3 is CASSPRGAGVYNEQFF. CDR3 in DNA: TGTGCCAGCAGCCCTAGGGGGGCAGGGGTCTACAATGAGCAGTTCTTC.

The chain employs TRBV6-1 and TRBJ1-5; D not resolved. CDR3 length: 13 amino acids. Trimming cost V 1 base and J 6 bases, with 7 bases left between them. Germline-derived CDR1 and CDR2 are MNHNS and SASEGT. This CDR3 reads CASSEGPGQPQHF. CDR3 DNA sequence: TGTGCCAGCAGTGAAGGCCCAGGTCAGCCCCAGCATTTT.

CDR3 sequence: CASSNSAGGAETQYF. As DNA, the CDR3 is TGTGCCTCCAGCAACTCAGCGGGAGGGGCAGAGACCCAGTACTTC. The rearrangement links TRBV4-2 to TRBJ2-5, with 10 bases that match TRBD2. Germline CDR1 and CDR2: LGHNA and YNFKEQ. Germline trimming cut 11 bases from V and 4 bases from J; bases unmatched to any gene: 13. This CDR3 spans 15 amino acids.

This clone was observed at least ten times. This chain joins TRBV6-5 and TRBJ2-7, with TRBD2 as a possible D gene (6 bases). Germline V gene sequence: CDR1 MNHEY, CDR2 SVGAGI. The CDR3 has 14 residues. The CDR3 is CATGSYSTSYEQYF. The CDR3 DNA sequence: TGTGCAACCGGGAGTTATAGCACTTCCTACGAGCAGTACTTC.

The chain employs TRBV27 and TRBJ2-7; 7 bases are a match to TRBD1. This CDR3 contains 13 residues. The germline V gene encodes CDR1 MNHEY and CDR2 SMNVEV (reference sequence). The J segment lost 3 bases and the V segment lost 4 bases, leaving 3 bases of the junction unmatched. CDR3 protein: CASSSSGGYEQYF. In DNA form, the CDR3 reads TGTGCCAGCAGTTCCTCAGGGGGCTACGAGCAGTACTTC.

V is TRBV7-9 and J is TRBJ2-5; TRBD1 is a possible D gene (6 bases). With 5 bases removed from V and 5 bases from J, the gap between germline ends came to 12 bases. Germline V gene lookup returns CDR1 SEHNR and CDR2 FQNEAQ (reference sequence). The CDR3 runs 13 residues. This CDR3 reads CASSQQGFETQYF. The CDR3 bases are TGTGCCAGCAGCCAGCAGGGGTTTGAGACCCAGTACTTC. Full variable domain (outside the CDR3, taken from reference TRBV7-9 and TRBJ2-5): DTGVSQNPRHKITKRGQNVTFRCDPISEHNRLYWYRQTLGQGPEFLTYFQNEAQLEKSRLLSDRFSAERPKGSFSTLEIQRTEQGDSAMYLCASSQQGFETQYFGPGTRLLVL.

About this clone itself: Other DNA sequences in the sample encode the same CDR3. The V call is TRBV20-1, the J call TRBJ1-2; D is uncertain. Trimming removed 3 bases at V and 4 bases at J, with 6 bases between. The CDR3 is made up of 11 amino acids. CDR1 and CDR2 from the germline V gene are DFQATT and SNEGSKA (reference sequence). In DNA form, the CDR3 reads TGCAGTGCTAGGCGGCCCTATGGCTACACCTTC. This translates into CSARRPYGYTF.

This clone was observed a handful of times. The chain is built from TRBV6-1 and TRBJ1-5, with a tentative D call TRBD1 (5 bases). Looked up from germline, CDR1 is MNHNS and CDR2 is SASEGT. The CDR3 has 18 amino acids. V was trimmed by 2 bases and J by 4 bases, leaving 21 bases between them. The CDR3 DNA follows: TGTGCCAGCAGTGAACTACCCACGAACAGGCGGATGAATCAGCCCCAGCATTTT. The encoded protein is CASSELPTNRRMNQPQHF.

This chain joins TRBV4-1 and TRBJ2-7; 7 bases fit TRBD1. Trimming at V came to 4 bases and at J to 0 bases, leaving 6 bases not matched to a gene. The CDR3 loop spans 15 amino acids. Germline V CDR1 and CDR2: MGHRA, YSYEKL. CDR3 DNA: TGCGCCAGCAGCCGGGACAGAGAGAGCTCCTACGAGCAGTACTTC. It codes for CASSRDRESSYEQYF.

V gene TRBV5-1 combines with J gene TRBJ1-1; no clear D. Germline-derived CDR1 and CDR2 are SGHRS and YFSETQ. CDR3 length equals 15 residues. Deletions cut 4 bases from V and 3 bases from J, with 16 bases between. CDR3 bases: TGCGCCAGCAGCCCCTGGAAGCGGCAGGACACTGAAGCTTTCTTT. As protein: CASSPWKRQDTEAFF.

The V and J genes are TRBV28 and TRBJ2-1, with TRBD2 identical over 8 bases. J gave up 4 bases and V 5 bases, and 4 bases lay outside the gene matches. The CDR3 covers 14 residues. Per germline, CDR1 MDHEN and CDR2 SYDVKM. The CDR3 DNA follows: TGTGCCAGCAGTGAACTAGCGGATTACAATGAGCAGTTCTTC. Translated: CASSELADYNEQFF.

The chain has TRBV5-6 and TRBJ2-2; the D is unclear. Germline assignment: CDR1 SGHDT and CDR2 YYEEEE. V was cut by 1 base and J by 4 bases, with 11 bases left in between. This CDR3 spans 15 amino acids. The CDR3 region has the DNA TGTGCCAGCAGCTTGAGAGGCCTTTCCACCGGGGAGCTGTTTTTT. Translated, it gives CASSLRGLSTGELFF.

The chain has TRBV6-4 and TRBJ2-1, with 7 bases aligning to TRBD1. V dropped 3 bases and J dropped 5; count of bases not matched to a gene: 1. CDR1 and CDR2 from the germline V gene are MRHNA and SNTAGT. This CDR3 has 13 amino acids. CDR3 coding DNA: TGTGCCAGCAGTGAGGACAGGCACAATGAGCAGTTCTTC. Protein sequence: CASSEDRHNEQFF.

This clone was counted between two and nine times. The CDR3 loop is CAISESTFSDNEKLFF. The CDR3 bases are TGTGCCATCAGTGAGAGTACTTTCTCCGATAATGAAAAACTGTTTTTT. V is TRBV10-3 and J is TRBJ1-4; no firm D call. The CDR3 spans 16 residues. Trimming took off 2 bases at V and 4 bases at J, with 14 bases between the two ends. The germline gives CDR1 ENHRY, CDR2 SYGVKD.

This chain joins TRBV14 and TRBJ2-7; a weak D match, TRBD2 (5 bases). V dropped 8 bases and J dropped 4 bases, with 21 bases sitting between them. Germline V gene sequence: CDR1 SGHDN, CDR2 FVKESK. The CDR3 is 15 amino acids. The CDR3 nucleotides are TGTGCCAGCCGAGGGAGTTTCAGTGTGAGGTACGAGCAGTACTTC. As protein: CASRGSFSVRYEQYF.

This chain connects TRBV7-2 to TRBJ1-5, with 9 bases aligning to TRBD1. Germline values: CDR1 SGHTA, CDR2 FQGNSA. This CDR3 is 13 amino acids long. V lost 5 bases to trimming and J lost 7 bases; unmatched junction nucleotides: 3. This CDR3 is CASSRDREQPQHF. The CDR3 DNA is TGTGCCAGCAGCCGGGACAGGGAACAGCCCCAGCATTTT.

This sequence joins TRBV29-1 and TRBJ2-1; D may match TRBD1 or TRBD2 (5 bases each). The CDR3 totals 10 residues. The V and J ends lost 4 bases and 13 bases respectively, with 11 bases between them. Per germline, CDR1 SQVTM and CDR2 ANQGSEA. CDR3 coding DNA: TGCAGCGTTGTAACGGGGCGCCAGTTCTTC. Protein sequence: CSVVTGRQFF.

This rearrangement joins TRBV6-1 to TRBJ2-7; no clear D gene. The CDR3 consists of 13 residues. The ends were cut back, 2 bases at V and 3 bases at J, with 8 bases in the middle. Germline values: CDR1 MNHNS, CDR2 SASEGT. The CDR3 here is CASSESFLYEQYF. The CDR3 DNA follows: TGTGCCAGCAGTGAATCGTTCCTCTACGAGCAGTACTTC.

J is TRBJ1-2 and V is TRBV5-6; 9 bases line up with TRBD1. CDR3 length: 15 residues. CDR1 SGHDT and CDR2 YYEEEE come from the germline V gene. V shed 0 bases, J shed 7 bases, and the junction held 7 bases outside the gene matches. The CDR3 spells CASSLVTGGASGYTF. The DNA for the CDR3 is TGTGCCAGCAGCTTGGTAACAGGGGGCGCGAGTGGCTACACCTTC.

The chain uses TRBV21-1 and TRBJ2-2; the table calls TRBD1, which could not be checked here. TRBV21-1 is an annotated pseudogene. The CDR3 extends over 16 amino acids. CDR3 nucleotide sequence: TGTGCCAGCAGCAGGGTCGAAGGGGCGAACACCGGGGAGCTGTTTTTT. Residues: CASSRVEGANTGELFF.

V gene TRBV6-5 combines with J gene TRBJ1-6; D might be TRBD1 (6 bases). In germline, CDR1 is MNHEY, CDR2 SVGAGI. The length of the CDR3 is 14 residues. V lost 6 bases and J lost 6, with 12 bases in between. CDR3 bases: TGTGCCAGCAGACCTACAGGGTTTAATTCACCCCTCCACTTT. It translates to CASRPTGFNSPLHF.

A remark on this clone: The junction departs from the called germline gene at one end, perhaps through a read error. The gene calls are TRBV6-1 and TRBJ2-7; TRBD2 agrees at 14 bases. Germline V gene sequence: CDR1 MNHNS, CDR2 SASEGT. This CDR3 region has 15 residues. CDR3 amino acids: CASSKVRGTSGSDCF. DNA of the CDR3: TGTGCCAGCAGCAAGGTACGAGGGACTAGCGGGAGTGACTGCTTC.

The genes are TRBV14 and TRBJ2-7; 8 bases line up with TRBD1. Looked up from germline, CDR1 is SGHDN and CDR2 is FVKESK. There are 15 residues in the CDR3. V was pared by 6 bases and J by 2 bases, with 9 bases of the junction left unmatched. CDR3 in amino acids: CASRSSGTGTYEQYF. CDR3 DNA: TGTGCCAGCAGATCTTCGGGGACAGGCACCTACGAGCAGTACTTC.

This chain uses TRBV21-1 with TRBJ1-2. TRBV21-1 is marked as a pseudogene. This CDR3 is 14 amino acids long. The CDR3: CASSKEVENYGYTF. The CDR3 bases are TGTGCCAGCAGCAAAGAGGTGGAGAACTATGGCTACACCTTC.

The J gene is TRBJ1-3, the V gene TRBV5-4; 9 nucleotides agree with TRBD1. With V trimmed by 1 base and J by 7 bases, 6 bases remained unmatched. The CDR3 runs to 15 residues. Germline CDR1 is SGHNT and CDR2 is YYREEE (reference sequence). DNA of the CDR3: TGTGCCAGCAGCTTGATGCCGGGACAGGGTAACACCATATATTTT. Protein product: CASSLMPGQGNTIYF.